This record concerns one T cell receptor (beta chain) sequence. Its antigen is unknown. Running of the v3.0 immunoSEQ assay took place at survey level. TCRdb's table, derived via immunoSEQ multiplex PCR, lists solely in-frame clones and lacks some. The sample yields over 15,000 clones, approximately 78% seen once. This entry belongs to a study of long-term antiretroviral therapy in people with HIV. Findings of the study overall: It was observed that HIV repertoires exhibited narrower CDR3 length ranges than controls.

This CDR3 region has 15 residues. The germline V gene encodes CDR1 SGDLS and CDR2 YYNGEE. The V gene lost 0 bases and the J gene lost 5 bases, with 9 bases spanning the gap. The rearrangement uses TRBV9 and TRBJ1-6; D gene uncertain. The specimen comprised unsorted PBMCs, sampled 0.3 years after starting antiretroviral therapy. The sequence was obtained from a man aged 18 to 29 with HIV. CDR3 DNA: TGTGCCAGCAGCGTAGGGGGAGCTAATAATTCACCCCTCCACTTT. Translated: CASSVGGANNSPLHF.